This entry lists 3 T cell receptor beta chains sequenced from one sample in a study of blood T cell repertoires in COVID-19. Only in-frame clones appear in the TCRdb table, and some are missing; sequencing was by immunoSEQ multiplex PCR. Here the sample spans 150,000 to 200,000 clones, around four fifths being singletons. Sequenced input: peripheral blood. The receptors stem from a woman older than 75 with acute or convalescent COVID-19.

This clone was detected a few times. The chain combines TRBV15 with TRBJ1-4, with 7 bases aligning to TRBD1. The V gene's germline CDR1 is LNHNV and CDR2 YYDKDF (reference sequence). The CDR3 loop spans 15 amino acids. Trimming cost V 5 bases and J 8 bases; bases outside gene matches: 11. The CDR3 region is CATSVTGQHREKLFF. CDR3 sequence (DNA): TGTGCCACCAGCGTTACGGGACAGCACAGGGAAAAACTGTTTTTT.

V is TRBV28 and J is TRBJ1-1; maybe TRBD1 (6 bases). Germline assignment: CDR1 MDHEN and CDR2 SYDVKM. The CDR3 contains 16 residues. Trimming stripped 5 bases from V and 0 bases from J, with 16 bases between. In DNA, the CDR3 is TGTGCCAGCAGTCAAGGGGGGGCCCTAATGAACACTGAAGCTTTCTTT. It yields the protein CASSQGGALMNTEAFF.

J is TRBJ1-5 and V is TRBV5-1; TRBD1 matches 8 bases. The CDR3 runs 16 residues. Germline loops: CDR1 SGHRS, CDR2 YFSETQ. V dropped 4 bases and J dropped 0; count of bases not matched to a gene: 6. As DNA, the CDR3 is TGCGCCAGCAGCCTCGGGACAGGATTTAGCAATCAGCCCCAGCATTTT. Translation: CASSLGTGFSNQPQHF.